This T cell receptor beta chain was recovered during a study of blood T cell repertoires in COVID-19. Measured with immunoSEQ multiplex PCR; TCRdb has only the in-frame clones, and not every one. The sample lists roughly 230,000 clones, approximately 84% occurring once. Germline V gives CDR1 SGHNT, CDR2 YENEEA. V was shortened by 2 bases and J by 7 bases, with 24 bases between the two germline ends. The CDR3 has 18 amino acids. Sequenced sample: peripheral blood. The clonotype comes from a middle-aged man with acute or convalescent COVID-19. The genes are TRBV11-3 and TRBJ2-1; a possible D gene is TRBD2 (6 bases). CDR3: CASSLRRGGVSSQNEQFF. The CDR3 DNA follows: TGTGCCAGCAGCTTACGTCGGGGAGGAGTCTCGAGTCAGAATGAGCAGTTCTTC.